Listed below are T cell receptor beta chains from one sample, sequenced in a study of T cells in Graves' hyperthyroidism and ophthalmopathy. TCRdb re-called the multiplex PCR reads through MiXCR, storing one row per CDR3 protein. The profile covers 640,000 or so distinct CDR3 sequences, with roughly 15% appearing a single time and around 4.5% taken by the ten largest. The specimen sequenced was blood. The source is a woman aged 40-49 years with Graves' ophthalmopathy. Each CDR3 is given without its conserved first and last residue. Each record gives: clone size, V gene, J gene, D gene, CDR3 protein. A D gene is named only where the DNA matches it firmly. Some rows mark clone size as missing; the rest say once, few, many or name a class of expanded clone.

many,TRBV28,TRBJ1-2,-,ASSPERRDPGGGYGYT
many,TRBV7-2,TRBJ2-7,-,ASSLSVLASYEQY
many,TRBV10-3,TRBJ2-7,-,AIITTGDYEQY
few,TRBV4-2,TRBJ2-3,-,ASSQDRGSTDTQY
-,TRBV28,TRBJ1-2,TRBD1,ASSLLQGDYGYT
many,TRBV6-2/TRBV6-3,TRBJ1-1,-,ASSYSSSGNTEAF
many,TRBV30,TRBJ2-7,-,AWSGRGYEQY
many,TRBV7-3,TRBJ2-2,-,ASSLGHHTGELF
-,TRBV5-8,TRBJ2-7,TRBD2,ASSWGSGTMLNEQY
many,TRBV30,TRBJ1-2,-,AWNGQNYGYT
-,TRBV6-5,TRBJ1-6,TRBD1,ASSYSSVGGESPLH
-,TRBV11-2,TRBJ2-2,TRBD1,ASSLGGTGANTGELF
many,TRBV12-3/TRBV12-4,TRBJ2-7,-,ASSLNRYERY
many,TRBV19,TRBJ2-2,TRBD2,ASSGLAGGELF
-,TRBV6-1,TRBJ2-7,-,ASRDRDTVQY
many,TRBV12-3/TRBV12-4,TRBJ2-5,TRBD2,ASSPQAGGTETQY
many,TRBV28,TRBJ2-7,-,ASRDRQASVVQY
many,TRBV20-1,TRBJ2-5,-,SARERGGPKETQY
many,TRBV11-2,TRBJ2-2,-,ASNSRRAGELF
-,TRBV7-2,TRBJ1-2,TRBD1,ASSLRGQGAHDYT
many,TRBV2,TRBJ1-2,TRBD1,ASVWTGLNYGYT
many,TRBV11-2,TRBJ1-2,-,ASSLPVVQGTHGYT
-,TRBV6-1,TRBJ2-2,TRBD2,ASSEVGLAGGFTGELF
many,TRBV6-2/TRBV6-3,TRBJ1-2,-,ASSWSANYGYT
many,TRBV29-1,TRBJ2-7,-,SVIGSGYEQY
-,TRBV11-3,TRBJ1-1,-,ASSLRDRMNTEAF
many,TRBV30,TRBJ2-7,TRBD1,AWSSGTGLDEQY
many,TRBV29-1,TRBJ1-1,-,SVAVGVNTEAF
many,TRBV28,TRBJ1-3,-,ASSNRESGNTIY
many,TRBV10-3,TRBJ2-5,TRBD1,AISGGQGNGGETQY
many,TRBV20-1,TRBJ1-1,-,SASWNTEAF
many,TRBV19,TRBJ1-2,TRBD1,ASREVTGGYDYGYT
-,TRBV28,TRBJ2-7,-,ASSLGGRPSYEQY
many,TRBV27,TRBJ2-7,TRBD2,ASRIGGGYEQY
many,TRBV10-3,TRBJ2-4,-,AISERRTGEGNIQY
many,TRBV6-5,TRBJ2-4,TRBD1,ASSYGPGQAVYNIQY
-,TRBV20-1,TRBJ2-5,-,SAWVLETQY